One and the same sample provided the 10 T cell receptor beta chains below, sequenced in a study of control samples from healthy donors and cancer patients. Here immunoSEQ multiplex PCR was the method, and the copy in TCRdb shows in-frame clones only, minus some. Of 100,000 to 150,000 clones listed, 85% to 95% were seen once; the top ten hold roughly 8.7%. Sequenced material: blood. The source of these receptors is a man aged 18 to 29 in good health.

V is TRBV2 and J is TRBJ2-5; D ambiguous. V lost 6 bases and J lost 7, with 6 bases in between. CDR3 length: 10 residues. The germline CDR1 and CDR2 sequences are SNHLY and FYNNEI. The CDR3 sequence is CASRDGTQYF. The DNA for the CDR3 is TGTGCCAGCAGAGACGGGACCCAGTACTTC.

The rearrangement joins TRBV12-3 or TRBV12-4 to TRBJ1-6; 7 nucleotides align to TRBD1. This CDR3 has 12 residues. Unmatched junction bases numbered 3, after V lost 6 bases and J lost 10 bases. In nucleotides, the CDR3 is TGTGCCAGCAGGACAGGGTTGTCACCCCTCCACTTT. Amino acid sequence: CASRTGLSPLHF.

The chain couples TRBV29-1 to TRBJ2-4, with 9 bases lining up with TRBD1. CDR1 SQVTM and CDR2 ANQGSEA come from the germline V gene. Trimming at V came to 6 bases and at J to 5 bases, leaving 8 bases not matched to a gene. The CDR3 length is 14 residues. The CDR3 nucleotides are TGCAGCGTGGCGACAGGGGGGGATCAAAACATTCAGTACTTC. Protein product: CSVATGGDQNIQYF.

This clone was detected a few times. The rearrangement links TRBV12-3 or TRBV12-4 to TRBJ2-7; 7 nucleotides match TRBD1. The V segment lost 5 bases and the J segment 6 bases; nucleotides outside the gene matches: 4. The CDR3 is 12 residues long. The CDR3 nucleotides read TGTGCCAGCAGTAATACAGGGGTCGAGCAGTACTTC. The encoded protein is CASSNTGVEQYF.

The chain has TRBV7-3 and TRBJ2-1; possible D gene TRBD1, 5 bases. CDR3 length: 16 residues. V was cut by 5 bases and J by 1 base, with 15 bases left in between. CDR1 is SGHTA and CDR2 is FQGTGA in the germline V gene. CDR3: CASSPHQGPSYNEQFF. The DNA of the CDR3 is TGTGCCAGCAGCCCCCATCAGGGTCCGTCCTACAATGAGCAGTTCTTC.

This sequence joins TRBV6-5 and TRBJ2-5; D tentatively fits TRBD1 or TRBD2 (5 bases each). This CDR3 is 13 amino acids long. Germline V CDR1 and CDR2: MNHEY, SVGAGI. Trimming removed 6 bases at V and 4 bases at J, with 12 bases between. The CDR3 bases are TGTGCCAGCAGCCCACCGAGGGGAGAGACCCAGTACTTC. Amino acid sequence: CASSPPRGETQYF.

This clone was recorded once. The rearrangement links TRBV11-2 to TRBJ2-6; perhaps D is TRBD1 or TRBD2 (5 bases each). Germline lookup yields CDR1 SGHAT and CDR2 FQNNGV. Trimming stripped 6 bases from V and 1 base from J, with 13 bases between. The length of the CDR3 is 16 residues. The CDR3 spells CASRTGLESGANVLTF. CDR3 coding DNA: TGTGCCAGCAGAACGGGGCTAGAGTCTGGGGCCAACGTCCTGACTTTC.

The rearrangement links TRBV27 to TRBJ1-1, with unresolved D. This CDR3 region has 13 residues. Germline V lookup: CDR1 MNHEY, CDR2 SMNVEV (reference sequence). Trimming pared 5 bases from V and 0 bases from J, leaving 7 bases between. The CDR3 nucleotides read TGTGCCAGCAGTCCGCAATTGAACACTGAAGCTTTCTTT. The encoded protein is CASSPQLNTEAFF.

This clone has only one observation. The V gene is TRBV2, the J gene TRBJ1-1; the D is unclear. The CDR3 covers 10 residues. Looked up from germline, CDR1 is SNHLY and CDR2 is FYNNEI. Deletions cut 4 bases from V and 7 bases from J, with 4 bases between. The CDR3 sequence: CASSADEAFF. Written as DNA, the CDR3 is TGTGCCAGCAGTGCTGATGAAGCTTTCTTT.

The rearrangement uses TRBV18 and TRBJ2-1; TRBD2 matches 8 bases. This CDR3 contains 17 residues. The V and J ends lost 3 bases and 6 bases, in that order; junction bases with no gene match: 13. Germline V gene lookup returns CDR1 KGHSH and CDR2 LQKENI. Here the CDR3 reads CASSPGTGTRSLNEQFF. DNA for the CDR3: TGTGCCAGCTCACCGGGGACCGGGACTAGAAGCCTCAATGAGCAGTTCTTC. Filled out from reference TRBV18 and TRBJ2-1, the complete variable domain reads NAGVMQNPRHLVRRRGQEARLRCSPMKGHSHVYWYRQLPEEGLKFMVYLQKENIIDESGMPKERFSAEFPKEGPSILRIQQVVRGDSAAYFCASSPGTGTRSLNEQFFGPGTRLTVL.